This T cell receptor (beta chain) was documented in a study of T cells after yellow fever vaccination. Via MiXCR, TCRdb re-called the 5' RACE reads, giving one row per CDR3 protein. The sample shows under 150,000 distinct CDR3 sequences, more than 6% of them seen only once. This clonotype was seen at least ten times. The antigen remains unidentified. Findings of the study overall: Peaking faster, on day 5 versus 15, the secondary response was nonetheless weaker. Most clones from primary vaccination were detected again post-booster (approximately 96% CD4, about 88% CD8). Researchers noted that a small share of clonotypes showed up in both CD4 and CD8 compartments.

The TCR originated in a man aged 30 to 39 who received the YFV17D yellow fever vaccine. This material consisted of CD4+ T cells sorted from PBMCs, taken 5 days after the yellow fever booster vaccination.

CDR3 residues: CASAGAGKSYEQYF. The CDR3 DNA reads TGTGCCAGCGCCGGGGCAGGGAAGTCCTACGAGCAGTACTTC. The chain combines TRBV3-1 with TRBJ2-7; D is tentatively TRBD1 or TRBD2 (5 bases each). Germline values: CDR1 LGHDT, CDR2 YNNKEL (reference sequence). V dropped 8 bases and J dropped 1 base, with 15 bases sitting between them. The length of the CDR3 is 14 residues.